The sequence of this T cell receptor beta chain was determined in a study of T-cell reconstitution after alpha-beta-depleted transplantation in children. General study results and limits: Several hundred expanded graft clones reportedly gave rise to the alpha-beta T cells present about two months after transplant. Surviving recipient T cells and intrathymic progenitors accounted for some patients' high TCRbeta diversity at day 60. Newly made T cells mostly supplied T-cell counts and diversity one year after transplant.

This clonotype showed up just a few times. The antigen is undetermined. A TCRbeta library incorporating unique molecular identifiers was prepared. In TCRdb, the PCR reads were re-called with MiXCR into one record per CDR3 protein. The data show under 250,000 distinct CDR3 sequences, 20% to 30% seen once. The sequencing here drew on PBMCs, mostly from graft donor cells, taken 360 days after TCRalphabeta/CD19-depleted stem cell transplant. This TCR was sampled from a female patient aged 2 to 10 who had a stem cell transplant for congenital amegakaryocytic thrombocytopenia, so the T cells may come from the graft donor.

The DNA of the CDR3 is TGTGCCAGCAGCCGAAGGAATACGAACACCGGGGAGCTGTTTTTT. It yields the protein CASSRRNTNTGELFF. The V and J genes are TRBV13 and TRBJ2-2; D is unclear. Germline-derived CDR1 and CDR2 are PRHDT and FYEKMQ (reference sequence). The CDR3 is 15 amino acids. The V end lost 5 bases, the J end lost 0 bases, and 10 bases lay between the germline ends. The variable domain in full, completed from reference TRBV13 and TRBJ2-2, reads AAGVIQSPRHLIKEKRETATLKCYPIPRHDTVYWYQQGPGQDPQFLISFYEKMQSDKGSIPDRFSAQQFSDYHSELNMSSLELGDSALYFCASSRRNTNTGELFFGEGSRLTVL.